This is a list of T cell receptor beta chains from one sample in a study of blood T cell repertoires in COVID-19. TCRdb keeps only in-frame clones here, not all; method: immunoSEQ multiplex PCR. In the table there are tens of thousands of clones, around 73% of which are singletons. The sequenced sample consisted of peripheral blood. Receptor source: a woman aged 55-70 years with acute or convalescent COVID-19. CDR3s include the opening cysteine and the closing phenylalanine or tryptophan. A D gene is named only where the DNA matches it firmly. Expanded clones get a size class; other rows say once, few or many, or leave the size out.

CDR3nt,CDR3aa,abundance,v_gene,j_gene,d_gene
TGCGCCAGCAGCGGGACGGGACTAGGCTATGGCTACACCTTC,CASSGTGLGYGYTF,.,TRBV5-1,TRBJ1-2,.
TGTGCCAGTAGTCCGGGACAGTCTACAGATACGCAGTATTTT,CASSPGQSTDTQYF,.,TRBV19,TRBJ2-3,TRBD1
TGTGCCATCAGGGGGACAGGGAGTAGCTACGAGCAGTACTTC,CAIRGTGSSYEQYF,.,TRBV10-3,TRBJ2-7,TRBD1
TGTGCCAGCAGTCCCACCCGGACAGGGCGGACCGGGGAGCTGTTTTTT,CASSPTRTGRTGELFF,.,TRBV27,TRBJ2-2,TRBD1
TGTGCCAGCAGCTCCCGGACTAGCGGGTTCGGGCAGGCCGGGGAGCTGTTTTTT,CASSSRTSGFGQAGELFF,few,TRBV9,TRBJ2-2,TRBD2
TGTGCCAGCAGGTTCTCCGGGAGTAGCAATCAGCCCCAGCATTTT,CASRFSGSSNQPQHF,few,TRBV27,TRBJ1-5,.
TGTGCCAGCAGCCTCGCACACGGGGGTGAGGGTTCACCCCTCCACTTT,CASSLAHGGEGSPLHF,.,TRBV3-1/TRBV3-2,TRBJ1-6,.
TGTGCCTGGAATGGAGGATTTAGGGAAAAACTGTTTTTT,CAWNGGFREKLFF,few,TRBV30,TRBJ1-4,.
TGTGCCAGCAGTTCCCGACTAGCGGGGAGCACAGATACGCAGTATTTT,CASSSRLAGSTDTQYF,.,TRBV6-5,TRBJ2-3,TRBD2
TGTGCCAGCAGGAAAGCGGAATACAATGAGCAGTTCTTC,CASRKAEYNEQFF,.,TRBV2,TRBJ2-1,.
TGTGCCTGGAGTGGCGGGGGCGAGCAGTACTTC,CAWSGGGEQYF,.,TRBV30,TRBJ2-7,TRBD2
TGCAGTGCCAGTGGAGGGAGCTCCTACGAGCAGTACTTC,CSASGGSSYEQYF,.,TRBV20-1,TRBJ2-7,.
TGTGCCAGTAGTACCCCTGGACAGCCCCTGGGCTACACCTTC,CASSTPGQPLGYTF,.,TRBV19,TRBJ1-2,.
TGTGCCACCCGGGACAGGGCGAAGACCCAGTACTTC,CATRDRAKTQYF,.,TRBV6-5,TRBJ2-5,TRBD1
TGCGCCAGCAGCCAAGATTTGGGGGGGCTCGATTCACCCCTCCACTTT,CASSQDLGGLDSPLHF,.,TRBV4-1,TRBJ1-6,.
TGTGCCAGCAGTTACTTGGACTTTAGTGAGCAGTTCTTC,CASSYLDFSEQFF,.,TRBV6-5,TRBJ2-1,.
TGTGCCAGCAGCCCCCTTGGGCTGCGAGAGACCCAGTACTTC,CASSPLGLRETQYF,.,TRBV7-8,TRBJ2-5,.
TGTGCCAGCGGACTTAGCTTAGGCAGGGAGGTCGGCTACACCTTC,CASGLSLGREVGYTF,.,TRBV7-9,TRBJ1-2,.
TGTGCCAGCTGGACAGGGTCTGGGGCCAACGTCCTGACTTTC,CASWTGSGANVLTF,few,TRBV18,TRBJ2-6,TRBD1
TGTGCCAGCAGTTATGACATCGCGAACACCGGGGAGCTGTTTTTT,CASSYDIANTGELFF,.,TRBV6-5,TRBJ2-2,.
TGTGCCAGCAGCGTAGAGCAGGGCTACTCAGAGACCCAGTACTTC,CASSVEQGYSETQYF,.,TRBV9,TRBJ2-5,.
TGCAGTGCTAGTGGGGGCCATGAGCAGTTCTTC,CSASGGHEQFF,.,TRBV20-1,TRBJ2-1,.
TGCAGCGTTGAATTCACGGGAGGCTACACCTTC,CSVEFTGGYTF,few,TRBV29-1,TRBJ1-2,.
TGTGCCAGCAGCTCGACGGGGAGGTTAAACTATGGCTACACCTTC,CASSSTGRLNYGYTF,.,TRBV11-2,TRBJ1-2,.
TGTGCTAGTGGTTTGGTACTGGGACAGACGAACACCGGGGAGCTGTTTTTT,CASGLVLGQTNTGELFF,.,TRBV12-5,TRBJ2-2,TRBD1
TGTGCCAGCAGCCCCGACAGGCCCTATGGCTACACCTTC,CASSPDRPYGYTF,.,TRBV6-6,TRBJ1-2,.
TGTGCCAGCAGTTCCACCCGCGGATGGAGTAACTATGGCTACACCTTC,CASSSTRGWSNYGYTF,.,TRBV28,TRBJ1-2,.
TGTGCCAGCAGCCCTTATGGACAGGGGAAAGCAGATACGCAGTATTTT,CASSPYGQGKADTQYF,.,TRBV2,TRBJ2-3,TRBD1
TGTGCCAGCGGGAGGGTAGCCTACAATGAGCAGTTCTTC,CASGRVAYNEQFF,.,TRBV27,TRBJ2-1,TRBD2
TGTGCCAGTAAGGGACAGGCGGGTGCAACTAATGAAAAACTGTTTTTT,CASKGQAGATNEKLFF,.,TRBV19,TRBJ1-4,TRBD1
TGTGCCAGCGGGTACAGGGTTGAGAATTCACCCCTCCACTTT,CASGYRVENSPLHF,.,TRBV27,TRBJ1-6,.
TGTGCCAGCAGTTTACCGACAGGACCTTATGGCTACACCTTC,CASSLPTGPYGYTF,.,TRBV28,TRBJ1-2,.
TGTGCCAGCACTTTTTCGGCGGGGGGCCACGGGGAGCTGTTTTTT,CASTFSAGGHGELFF,.,TRBV6-5,TRBJ2-2,TRBD2
TGTGCCAGCAGCTCCAGGCAGGGTGAAGCTTTCTTT,CASSSRQGEAFF,once,TRBV7-3,TRBJ1-1,.
TGTGCCAGCAGTTACTCGCTTGACAGGCCCAGGGTGCCCCTCCACTTT,CASSYSLDRPRVPLHF,.,TRBV6-2/TRBV6-3,TRBJ1-6,.
TGTGCCACCAGCAGAGCGGGGTTAGGCAGGACCACAGATACGCAGTATTTT,CATSRAGLGRTTDTQYF,.,TRBV15,TRBJ2-3,.
TGCGCCAGCAGTTCCGGACTAGCGCCTAGCACAGATACGCAGTATTTT,CASSSGLAPSTDTQYF,.,TRBV5-1,TRBJ2-3,TRBD2
TGTGCCAGCAGCTTATCCCCCCTTGATGGCTACACCTTC,CASSLSPLDGYTF,.,TRBV7-2,TRBJ1-2,.
TGTGCCAGCAGCCAAGATACACTAGTTGGTGGAGAGACCCAGTACTTC,CASSQDTLVGGETQYF,few,TRBV3-1/TRBV3-2,TRBJ2-5,.
TGTGCCAGCAGTTACTCGATTCGGGCGGGTGGCACTGAAGCTTTCTTT,CASSYSIRAGGTEAFF,.,TRBV6-6,TRBJ1-1,.
TGTGCCGGACGGACAGGGGAAGACGAGCAGTACTTC,CAGRTGEDEQYF,.,TRBV6-5,TRBJ2-7,TRBD1
TGTGCCATCAGCCCGGGACAGGGAATCACAGATACGCAGTATTTT,CAISPGQGITDTQYF,.,TRBV10-3,TRBJ2-3,TRBD1
TGTGCTAGTGGTCCTCAGGGGGACACTGAAGCTTTCTTT,CASGPQGDTEAFF,.,TRBV12-5,TRBJ1-1,TRBD1
TGTGCCAGCAGGGTTGGACAGGGGTATGGCTACACCTTC,CASRVGQGYGYTF,.,TRBV5-6,TRBJ1-2,TRBD1
TGTGCCAGCAGCCGACAGGGGCAGAATACAGATACGCAGTATTTT,CASSRQGQNTDTQYF,.,TRBV5-5,TRBJ2-3,TRBD1
TGTGCCAGCAGCCATCTCGCGGGGGGTATCTCCTACAATGAGCAGTTCTTC,CASSHLAGGISYNEQFF,.,TRBV3-1/TRBV3-2,TRBJ2-1,TRBD2
TGTGCCAGCAGCCCGCGGGGACAGGCTAACACTGAAGCTTTCTTT,CASSPRGQANTEAFF,.,TRBV12-1,TRBJ1-1,.
TGTGCCAGCAGCCGACCAGGTGGAAACACCATATATTTT,CASSRPGGNTIYF,.,TRBV3-1/TRBV3-2,TRBJ1-3,.
TGCGCCAGCAGCTTGTTGAGCTACGAGCAGTACTTC,CASSLLSYEQYF,.,TRBV5-1,TRBJ2-7,.
TGCGCCAGCAGCCTAAGGACAGGGACCTACGAGCAGTACTTC,CASSLRTGTYEQYF,.,TRBV5-1,TRBJ2-7,TRBD1
TGCGCCAGCAGCCAAGACGGCGGCTCCTACGAGCAGTACTTC,CASSQDGGSYEQYF,few,TRBV4-1,TRBJ2-7,.
TGTGCCAGCAGTTCCTATCAGGGAAGCTATGGCTACACCTTC,CASSSYQGSYGYTF,once,TRBV28,TRBJ1-2,.